The clone carrying this T cell receptor (beta chain) showed up many times. The antigen remains unidentified. After 5'RACE with constant-segment primers, TCR alpha and TCR beta cDNA libraries carrying sample barcodes and UMIs were obtained. TCRdb reprocessed the 5' RACE reads via MiXCR and lists one record per CDR3 protein. This repertoire shows under 110,000 distinct CDR3 sequences, under 15% found once; its top ten account for around 27%. These data come from a study of T-cell memory formation after mild COVID-19. Study-level background: TCR clusters were mostly confined to one donor each.

General study results and limits: Clones contracting across day 15 to 85 had a balanced CD4/CD8 profile; later expanding clones leaned CD4+.

V shed 0 bases and J shed 2 bases, with 2 bases lying between them. This CDR3 region has 13 residues. CDR1 and CDR2 from the germline V gene are MGHRA and YSYEKL. The chain carries TRBV4-1 and TRBJ2-1; D remains ambiguous. This sequence was found in an adult woman who had mild COVID-19 (a few samples of this study predate the infection). Cell type and time point are not known. Sequencing used PBMCs or a T cell subset sorted from them (not recorded which). In DNA form, the CDR3 reads TGCGCCAGCAGCCAAGATACCTACAATGAGCAGTTCTTC. Its protein is CASSQDTYNEQFF.